The rows below give T cell receptor beta chains drawn from one sample of a study of T cell responses to AZD1222 COVID-19 vaccine. The table came from immunoSEQ multiplex PCR; TCRdb's copy has only in-frame clones and leaves some out. The sample includes approximately 150,000 clones, roughly nine tenths of them seen just once. Material: peripheral blood, obtained on day 0 of AZD1222 vaccination. These receptors came from an adult in good health. Each CDR3 is given with its conserved first and last residue. The D gene is left open where the match is weak. Clone size is shown for a subset of rows, as once, few, many or a class of expanded clone.

d_call	clone_size	v_call	j_call	cdr3_aa	cdr3_nt
NA	NA	TRBV27	TRBJ2-1	CASSYFKRDLYNEQFF	TGTGCCAGCAGTTACTTTAAGAGGGACCTCTACAATGAGCAGTTCTTC
NA	NA	TRBV11-2	TRBJ2-1	CASSPWNRYNEQFF	TGTGCCAGCAGCCCCTGGAACCGGTACAATGAGCAGTTCTTC
TRBD1	NA	TRBV25-1	TRBJ1-4	CASSAHRGGNEKLFF	TGTGCCAGCAGTGCCCACAGGGGGGGTAATGAAAAACTGTTTTTT
TRBD1	NA	TRBV6-1	TRBJ2-5	CASSGVLRDSFQETQYF	TGTGCCAGCAGTGGGGTCCTCCGGGACAGCTTCCAAGAGACCCAGTACTTC
NA	NA	TRBV6-5	TRBJ1-1	CASSYLGNTEAFF	TGTGCCAGCAGTTACCTGGGGAACACTGAAGCTTTCTTT
TRBD1	NA	TRBV4-1	TRBJ1-4	CASRQRDRLATNEKLFF	TGCGCCAGCAGACAAAGGGACAGGCTAGCAACTAATGAAAAACTGTTTTTT
TRBD1	once	TRBV18	TRBJ2-7	CASSPDRASSYEQYF	TGTGCCAGCTCACCGGACAGGGCCAGCTCCTACGAGCAGTACTTC
NA	NA	TRBV5-1	TRBJ2-1	CASSSPLSNEQFF	TGCGCCAGCAGCTCGCCCCTTTCTAATGAGCAGTTCTTC
NA	NA	TRBV4-2	TRBJ2-2	CASSQEPTGNTGELFF	TGTGCCAGCAGCCAAGAGCCGACAGGCAACACCGGGGAGCTGTTTTTT
NA	NA	TRBV1	TRBJ2-5	CTSSQESRGGEETQYF	TGCACCAGCAGCCAAGAGTCTAGAGGGGGGGAAGAGACCCAGTACTTC
TRBD1	NA	TRBV29-1	TRBJ1-4	CSVSTGGVEKLFF	TGCAGCGTCTCAACAGGGGGCGTCGAAAAACTGTTTTTT
NA	NA	TRBV19	TRBJ2-7	CASSIYRGGTYEQYF	TGTGCCAGTAGTATCTACAGGGGAGGTACCTACGAGCAGTACTTC
TRBD1	NA	TRBV18	TRBJ1-5	CASSVDRADNQPQHF	TGTGCCAGCTCAGTCGACAGGGCGGACAATCAGCCCCAGCATTTT
TRBD2	few	TRBV7-9	TRBJ2-7	CASSLAFGREGTYEQYF	TGTGCCAGCAGCTTAGCGTTTGGGCGGGAGGGTACCTACGAGCAGTACTTC
NA	NA	TRBV27	TRBJ1-5	CASNGVKDQPQHF	TGTGCCAGCAATGGCGTAAAGGATCAGCCCCAGCATTTT
TRBD1	NA	TRBV18	TRBJ1-2	CASSPLDRVYYGYTF	TGTGCCAGCTCACCCCTGGACAGGGTCTACTATGGCTACACCTTC
NA	NA	TRBV12-3/TRBV12-4	TRBJ1-1	CASTGLTGTEAFF	TGTGCCAGCACCGGGTTGACAGGCACTGAAGCTTTCTTT
TRBD2	NA	TRBV24-1	TRBJ2-3	CATSDPFPGTSGTDTQYF	TGTGCCACCAGTGATCCCTTCCCAGGGACTAGCGGGACAGATACGCAGTATTTT
NA	NA	TRBV20-1	TRBJ1-1	CSALANTEAFF	TGCAGTGCGCTGGCAAACACTGAAGCTTTCTTT
NA	NA	TRBV5-6	TRBJ2-5	CASSRGETQYF	TGTGCCAGCAGCAGGGGCGAGACCCAGTACTTC
TRBD1	NA	TRBV19	TRBJ1-5	CASTAGTGHQPQHF	TGTGCCAGTACCGCCGGGACAGGGCATCAGCCCCAGCATTTT
NA	NA	TRBV15	TRBJ1-4	CATSRQGSGNEKLFF	TGTGCCACCAGCAGACAGGGTTCGGGGAATGAAAAACTGTTTTTT
TRBD2	NA	TRBV7-9	TRBJ2-1	CATRTSGTHEQFF	TGTGCCACACGAACTAGCGGGACCCATGAGCAGTTCTTC
TRBD2	NA	TRBV27	TRBJ2-1	CASSLWLAGDNEQFF	TGTGCCAGCAGTTTGTGGCTAGCGGGCGACAATGAGCAGTTCTTC
NA	once	TRBV7-9	TRBJ1-1	CASSLEQVNTEAFF	TGTGCCAGCAGCTTAGAACAGGTGAACACTGAAGCTTTCTTT
NA	few	TRBV5-1	TRBJ1-2	CASSLTTPGSGYGYTF	TGCGCCAGCAGCTTGACCACCCCCGGGTCGGGCTATGGCTACACCTTC
NA	NA	TRBV5-6	TRBJ2-7	CASSGLGASTPYEQYF	TGTGCCAGCAGCGGCCTAGGGGCTTCCACCCCCTACGAGCAGTACTTC
TRBD1	NA	TRBV6-5	TRBJ1-2	CASSTRDRANYGYTF	TGTGCCAGCAGTACTCGGGACAGGGCAAACTATGGCTACACCTTC
NA	NA	TRBV7-9	TRBJ2-3	CASSLDRSTDTQYF	TGTGCCAGCAGCCTCGACAGGTCCACAGATACGCAGTATTTT
TRBD1	NA	TRBV7-9	TRBJ2-6	CASSSGQRRTSGANVLTF	TGTGCCAGCAGCTCGGGACAGAGGAGGACCTCTGGGGCCAACGTCCTGACTTTC
TRBD1	NA	TRBV7-2	TRBJ1-1	CASSLYRGGNTEAFF	TGTGCCAGCAGCCTGTACAGGGGTGGGAACACTGAAGCTTTCTTT
NA	NA	TRBV27	TRBJ2-1	CASSPQGRGKSNEQFF	TGTGCCAGCAGTCCCCAGGGCAGGGGCAAGTCCAATGAGCAGTTCTTC
TRBD2	NA	TRBV2	TRBJ2-3	CASRAGLAGGLSTDTQYF	TGTGCCAGCAGGGCTGGGCTAGCGGGAGGGCTAAGCACAGATACGCAGTATTTT
TRBD1	NA	TRBV7-2	TRBJ2-2	CASSPLRTGGTGELFF	TGTGCCAGCAGCCCCCTCCGGACAGGGGGCACCGGGGAGCTGTTTTTT
TRBD1	NA	TRBV5-5	TRBJ2-1	CASSRRQDRDGYNEQFF	TGTGCCAGCAGCCGGAGACAGGACAGGGATGGCTACAATGAGCAGTTCTTC
TRBD1	NA	TRBV2	TRBJ1-1	CAIFRRQGPEAFF	TGTGCCATCTTCCGGCGACAGGGACCTGAAGCTTTCTTT
TRBD2	NA	TRBV18	TRBJ2-5	CASSQGLGETQYF	TGTGCCAGCTCCCAGGGACTAGGAGAGACCCAGTACTTC
TRBD1	NA	TRBV7-9	TRBJ1-2	CASSFLQGADGYTF	TGTGCCAGCAGCTTCCTGCAGGGGGCAGATGGCTACACCTTC
TRBD1	NA	TRBV5-1	TRBJ2-7	CASSLAGTGGPEQYF	TGCGCCAGCAGCTTGGCCGGGACAGGGGGCCCCGAGCAGTACTTC
NA	once	TRBV5-1	TRBJ1-1	CASSFQGLNTEAFF	TGCGCCAGCAGCTTTCAGGGATTGAACACTGAAGCTTTCTTT
NA	NA	TRBV7-7	TRBJ2-2	CASSSTGEGTGELFF	TGTGCCAGCAGCTCGACAGGGGAGGGAACCGGGGAGCTGTTTTTT
NA	NA	TRBV2	TRBJ1-5	CASSGGSQEPQHF	TGTGCCAGCAGTGGAGGGTCCCAGGAGCCCCAGCATTTT
TRBD2	NA	TRBV25-1	TRBJ2-1	CASSEFGWRSGPYNEQFF	TGTGCCAGCAGTGAATTTGGGTGGCGTAGCGGGCCCTACAATGAGCAGTTCTTC
NA	NA	TRBV5-8	TRBJ2-7	CASSLGVLGGSSYEQYF	TGTGCCAGCAGCTTGGGCGTGTTGGGGGGATCCTCCTACGAGCAGTACTTC
TRBD1	NA	TRBV19	TRBJ1-1	CASSMGQVNTEAFF	TGTGCCAGTAGTATGGGACAGGTGAACACTGAAGCTTTCTTT
NA	NA	TRBV19	TRBJ1-6	CASSTLNSPLHF	TGTGCCAGTAGTACTCTTAATTCACCCCTCCACTTT
NA	NA	TRBV7-9	TRBJ1-4	CASSLAAGDEKLFF	TGTGCCAGCAGCTTAGCGGCGGGGGATGAAAAACTGTTTTTT
NA	NA	TRBV2	TRBJ2-2	CASSEEGSGELFF	TGTGCCAGCAGTGAAGAGGGCAGCGGGGAGCTGTTTTTT
NA	NA	TRBV11-2	TRBJ1-5	CASSLDLGAYNQPQHF	TGTGCCAGCAGCTTAGATCTGGGGGCCTACAATCAGCCCCAGCATTTT
TRBD1	NA	TRBV19	TRBJ1-5	CASTTDRAQYQPQHF	TGTGCCAGTACCACTGACAGGGCGCAATATCAGCCCCAGCATTTT
NA	NA	TRBV5-4	TRBJ1-2	CASRLDKRGNYGYTF	TGTGCCAGCAGGTTGGACAAACGGGGTAACTATGGCTACACCTTC